This TCR beta chain is drawn from a study of shared clonotypes between healthy human individuals. For the study at large: Donors had three CD4 naive, three CD4 memory, two CD8 naive and one CD8 memory plate apiece.

Germline CDR1 LNHDA, CDR2 SQIVND (reference sequence). Deletions cut 6 bases from V and 0 bases from J, with 8 bases between. This CDR3 has 14 residues. About this clone: Its specificity is unknown.

Overall study results and limits: Clonotypes shared by all four sorted-subset donors had higher generation probabilities than non-shared clonotypes.

Sequenced by immunoSEQ multiplex PCR; TCRdb stores in-frame clones only, minus some. The repertoire holds about 1 million clones, with more than 60% as singletons. The J gene is TRBJ2-2, the V gene TRBV19; the D is unclear. Specimen: memory CD4+ T cells sorted from blood. Subset here: CD45RA-negative fraction. This receptor was obtained from a man between 18 and 35 years old in good health. CDR3 sequence reads: CASRRASNTGELFF. The CDR3 DNA follows: TGTGCCAGTAGACGGGCTTCGAACACCGGGGAGCTGTTTTTT.